This T cell receptor (beta chain) was sequenced in a study of shared clonotypes between healthy human individuals (dated by TCRdb to about 2020). About the study as a whole: Three men and two women, aged 18 to 49 years, made up the cohort. Per donor, three plates each were used for CD4 naive and CD4 memory, two for CD8 naive, and one for CD8 memory. The study deeply sequenced blood TCR repertoires of five healthy adults to estimate repertoire size and the extent of clonotype sharing between individuals. Different laboratories and diverse techniques were used to prepare libraries and sequence TCR repertoires, to increase sequencing depth and limit assay-specific biases. Between about 0.94 and 8.9 billion PBMCs per donor were obtained by leukapheresis. General conclusions and limits of the study: Rarefaction of sorted-subset datasets indicated incomplete sequencing despite the large sequencing depth. Across four donors, approximately 5% of naive CD4, around 3.5% of naive CD8, around 2.5% of memory CD4, and 0.3% to 0.45% of memory CD8 clonotypes were shared. Naive subsets generally had larger estimated clonotype richness than memory subsets. Pairwise subsampling led to the expectation that sequencing depth would affect the degree of clonotype sharing among donors. Compared with non-shared clonotypes, clonotypes shared by all four sorted-subset donors had higher generation probabilities. Because the study included only a small number of donors, the genetic and exposure-history diversity represented was limited. Sampling was limited to blood, and TCR repertoires in tissue likely differ from TCR repertoires in blood.

Using the deep immunoSEQ assay, multiplex PCR amplified TCR CDR3 regions from genomic DNA. Extracted genomic DNA from each cell subset was distributed evenly across all wells of several immunoSEQ 96-well plates, and each plate was treated as a replicate. For sorted subsets, about 200 ng genomic DNA, equal to about 30,000 T cell genomes, was loaded into each replicate PCR. The purified libraries were quantified using a Qubit 3.0 fluorometer, sized with a Bioanalyzer 2100, and then quantified again using the KAPA Library Quantification kit. Every immunoSEQ 96-well plate was sequenced on a dedicated single-read 150-cycle Illumina NextSeq 550 flow cell. On the authors' methods: Because the immunoSEQ output included only junctional sequences and no quality scores, the filtering could not be the same as the filtering used for full-length reads. Sequences were annotated with PyIR, a Python wrapper for IgBLAST v1.9, using IMGT germline references to assign V/J genes and CDR3. Reads with weak V/J assignments (E-value above 1e-6), missing CDR3, stop codons, out-of-frame junctions, or ambiguous translated residues were removed. A V3J clonotype was defined by an identical inferred V gene, J gene, and CDR3 amino acid sequence. Percentage overlap between repertoires was computed as shared unique clonotypes divided by the size of the smaller repertoire. Three approaches were used to assess repertoire richness: RTK rarefaction, the Chao1 estimator, and Recon v2.1 estimates of unobserved clonotypes. Generation probabilities for all TCRbeta clonotypes obtained by the gDNA method from a few donors were computed using OLGA. As stored in TCRdb, this immuneACCESS dataset retains in-frame rearrangements with V and J assigned. A fraction of the clones does not appear; measured against another copy, unresolved V genes explain less than half of the discrepancy, and the remainder lacks a known reason. That table furnishes V, J and clone size, whereas the DNA furnished D and trimming. The sample yields about 2,100,000 clones; just over 90% were counted once. 1.5% to 2% of the sample rests with the top ten.

This clone was seen just once. What antigen it recognizes has not been identified. Per-base qualities were not stored, and no clone one base away is much larger. CD8 naive samples consisted of CD45RO-negative cells that were positively selected for CCR7, yielding a CD45RA+CCR7+ population without TemRA cells. The donors were healthy, HIV-negative adults who had no recently reported acute infections or vaccinations. Only Caucasian adults living in Nashville, Tennessee, USA were represented among the donors. Blood was obtained by leukapheresis, after which PBMCs were separated by Ficoll-Histopaque density gradient centrifugation and cryopreserved in liquid nitrogen vapor phase. Analytical flow cytometry was used to check the purity and quantity of each magnetically sorted T cell population. Genomic DNA was isolated from each sorted fraction and quantified by UV absorbance on a Nanodrop 2000c. The origin of this receptor is a young man in good health. Some clones in this sample may be carry-over from other donors' samples. The sequencing input was naive CD8+ T cells from PBMCs. In light of the paper, this sample's cell subset or site label describes: CD45RA+CCR7+.

CDR3 reads: CASSLAREREGLFPGEQYF. Read as DNA, the sequence is TGTGCCAGCAGCTTAGCTAGGGAGCGGGAGGGCCTCTTCCCTGGCGAGCAGTACTTC. The rearranged chain carries TRBV7-9 and TRBJ2-7; TRBD2 aligns with 10 central bases. Unmatched junction bases come to 17, with V trimmed by 0 bases and J by 6 bases. The CDR3 runs 19 residues from the cysteine to the phenylalanine. The retained sequence is limited to the CDR3, 57 bases, with the frame set at the first base. CDR1 and CDR2, looked up from the germline V gene (reference sequence), are SEHNR and FQNEAQ. With the portions outside the CDR3 filled from the reference TRBV7-9 and TRBJ2-7 genes, the complete variable region becomes DTGVSQNPRHKITKRGQNVTFRCDPISEHNRLYWYRQTLGQGPEFLTYFQNEAQLEKSRLLSDRFSAERPKGSFSTLEIQRTEQGDSAMYLCASSLAREREGLFPGEQYFGPGTRLTVT.